A selection of T cell receptor beta chains follows, all from one sample in a study of T-cell memory formation after mild COVID-19. TCRdb passed the 5' RACE reads through MiXCR, listing each CDR3 protein once. Found here are roughly 370,000 distinct CDR3 sequences, roughly 15% of them singletons; the top ten hold 20% to 25%. The source material was PBMCs or a T cell subset sorted from them (not recorded which). These receptors were taken from a man aged 18-30 years who had mild COVID-19 (a few samples of this study predate the infection). Cell type and time point are not known. Both conserved end residues are part of each CDR3. A D gene is named only where the DNA matches it firmly. Clone size is not always given. Where it is, it says once, few, many or a class for expanded clones.

CDR3	DNA	size	D	V	J
CAIRRTGPGELFF	TGTGCCATCAGGAGGACAGGGCCCGGGGAGCTGTTTTTT	-	TRBD1	TRBV10-3	TRBJ2-2
CASSEDTRYTGELFF	TGTGCCAGCAGTGAGGATACCCGTTACACCGGGGAGCTGTTTTTT	-	-	TRBV6-4	TRBJ2-2
CASSQRDTDTQYF	TGTGCCAGCAGTCAAAGGGATACAGATACGCAGTATTTT	many	-	TRBV6-4	TRBJ2-3
CASRYSGGAYNEQFF	TGTGCCAGCAGATATAGCGGGGGAGCCTACAATGAGCAGTTCTTC	few	TRBD2	TRBV12-3/TRBV12-4	TRBJ2-1
CASSLSTGGNEQFF	TGTGCCAGCAGCTTAAGTACCGGAGGGAATGAGCAGTTCTTC	-	-	TRBV7-3	TRBJ2-1
CASSFWTGVYEQYF	TGTGCCAGCAGCTTTTGGACAGGGGTCTACGAGCAGTACTTC	few	TRBD1	TRBV7-2	TRBJ2-7
CAWRRRQETQYF	TGTGCCTGGAGAAGGAGACAAGAGACCCAGTACTTC	-	-	TRBV30	TRBJ2-5
CASSNPWDPEAFF	TGTGCCAGCAGTAACCCTTGGGACCCTGAAGCTTTCTTT	few	-	TRBV6-5	TRBJ1-1
CATTGGGPNTEAFF	TGTGCCACTACCGGGGGGGGGCCGAACACTGAAGCTTTCTTT	few	-	TRBV18	TRBJ1-1
CASSSSWSGGETQYF	TGTGCCAGCAGTTCCTCGTGGAGCGGAGGAGAGACCCAGTACTTC	few	-	TRBV28	TRBJ2-5
CASTTGTVIRTDTQYF	TGTGCCAGCACCACTGGGACAGTCATTAGGACAGATACGCAGTATTTT	few	TRBD1	TRBV11-2	TRBJ2-3
CASSFLPGGTDTQYF	TGTGCCAGCAGTTTCTTGCCTGGCGGCACAGATACGCAGTATTTT	few	-	TRBV12-3/TRBV12-4	TRBJ2-3
CASSHGTGFSYNEQFF	TGTGCCAGCAGCCACGGGACAGGCTTCTCCTACAATGAGCAGTTCTTC	-	TRBD1	TRBV4-2	TRBJ2-1
CASSPAAGQPQHF	TGTGCCAGCAGCCCGGCGGCAGGTCAGCCCCAGCATTTT	-	-	TRBV7-2	TRBJ1-5
CASSQEGVWEQYF	TGTGCCAGCAGCCAGGAGGGGGTTTGGGAGCAGTACTTC	few	-	TRBV5-6	TRBJ2-7
CASSYSDTAYGYTF	TGTGCCAGCAGTTACTCGGATACGGCCTATGGCTACACCTTC	few	-	TRBV6-5	TRBJ1-2
CAWGQWRGNEQFF	TGTGCCTGGGGACAGTGGCGGGGCAATGAGCAGTTCTTC	-	-	TRBV30	TRBJ2-1